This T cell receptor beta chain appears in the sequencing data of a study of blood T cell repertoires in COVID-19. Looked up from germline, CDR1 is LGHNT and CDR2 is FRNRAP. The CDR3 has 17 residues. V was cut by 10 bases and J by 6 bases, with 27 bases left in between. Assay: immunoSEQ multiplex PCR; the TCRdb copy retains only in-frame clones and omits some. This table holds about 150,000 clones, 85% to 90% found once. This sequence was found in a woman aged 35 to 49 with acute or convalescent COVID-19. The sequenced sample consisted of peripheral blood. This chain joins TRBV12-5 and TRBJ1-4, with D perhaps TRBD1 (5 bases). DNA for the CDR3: TGTGCTACCACCCGGGGGGTGGCGGTCCCTGGGGATGAAAAACTGTTTTTT. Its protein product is CATTRGVAVPGDEKLFF.